Listed here are 5 T cell receptor beta chains from one sample, sequenced in a study of T cell repertoires in cytomegalovirus infection. One entry per CDR3 protein results from TCRdb running MiXCR on the reads. The data show tens of thousands of distinct CDR3 sequences, just over 50% seen once. The antigens these receptors bind are not known. The sequences come from CD8+ T cells from cultured PBMCs, collected from culture after CMV antigen stimulation. These receptor sequences come from a human donor in good health (CMV status not recorded). Some clones in this sample may be carry-over from other donors' samples.

This sequence joins TRBV12-3 or TRBV12-4 and TRBJ1-2; 10 bases are a match to TRBD1. The CDR3 is made up of 13 amino acids. V shed 6 bases and J 7 bases; nucleotides not matched to a gene: 5. The CDR3 loop reads CASSPGQGSGYTF. In DNA form, the CDR3 reads TGTGCCAGCAGCCCGGGACAGGGGTCTGGCTACACCTTC.

The rearrangement joins TRBV2 to TRBJ2-1; 7 positions agree with TRBD2. V gave up 7 bases and J gave up 9 bases; unmatched junction bases: 18. Looked up from germline, CDR1 is SNHLY and CDR2 is FYNNEI. The CDR3 contains 16 residues. This chain's CDR3 is CASIQFQAGEGIEQFF. CDR3 nucleotide sequence: TGTGCCAGCATTCAATTTCAGGCTGGGGAGGGTATTGAGCAGTTCTTC.

The CDR3 reads CASSGTSGIDEQYF. Here the CDR3 DNA reads TGTGCCAGCAGTGGGACTAGCGGGATAGACGAGCAGTACTTC. The V gene is TRBV2, the J gene TRBJ2-7; 12 bases fit TRBD2. After removal of 4 bases from V and 5 bases from J, the junction contained 3 bases not matched to a gene. The CDR3 length is 14 residues. Germline V lookup: CDR1 SNHLY, CDR2 FYNNEI.

The rearrangement uses TRBV7-9 and TRBJ2-3; 9 bases are shared with TRBD1. The V gene's germline CDR1 is SEHNR and CDR2 FQNEAQ (reference sequence). CDR3 length equals 21 residues. The J segment lost 7 bases and the V segment lost 2 bases, leaving 25 bases of the junction unmatched. CDR3 residues: CASSLTGGAYGVPGETNTQYF. The CDR3 nucleotides are TGTGCCAGCAGCTTAACAGGGGGCGCATACGGCGTGCCGGGCGAGACGAATACGCAGTATTTT.

This chain uses TRBV7-8 with TRBJ2-7; D may correspond to TRBD1 or TRBD2 (5 bases each). Germline V gene data show CDR1 as SGHVS and CDR2 as FQNEAQ. Trimming left V 5 bases short and J 0 bases short, with 17 bases between. The CDR3 spans 16 residues. The CDR3 sequence is CASSPAEGPDSYEQYF. The CDR3, as DNA: TGTGCCAGCAGCCCTGCCGAGGGGCCCGACTCCTACGAGCAGTACTTC.